One and the same sample provided the 16 T cell receptor beta chains below, sequenced in a study of T-cell memory formation after mild COVID-19. MiXCR was run by TCRdb on the 5' RACE reads, yielding one entry per CDR3 protein. This table has about 320,000 distinct CDR3 sequences, 13% to 15% appearing once. The sample taken for sequencing was PBMCs or a T cell subset sorted from them (not recorded which). All receptors come from a man in his late teens or twenties who had mild COVID-19 (a few samples of this study predate the infection). Cell type and time point are not known.

This clonotype has more than one count but fewer than ten. CDR3 amino acids: CASSSTTGPFEQYF. CDR3 nucleotide sequence: TGTGCCAGCAGCTCCACGACAGGCCCCTTCGAGCAGTACTTC. The gene calls are TRBV7-9 and TRBJ2-7; maybe TRBD1 (6 bases). CDR1 and CDR2 (germline): SEHNR, FQNEAQ (reference sequence). The CDR3 extends over 14 amino acids. The V gene lost 4 bases and the J gene lost 6 bases, with 16 bases spanning the gap.

In the case of this clonotype: The junction departs from germline at one end; a sequencing error may be responsible. The V call is TRBV20-1, the J call TRBJ1-1; D is undetermined. From germline, CDR1 is DFQATT and CDR2 SNEGSKA (reference sequence). The CDR3 is 10 residues long. CDR3 DNA: TGCAGTGGTCTAGGCACTGGAGCTTTCTTT. It specifies CSGLGTGAFF.

This clonotype was counted a few times. The chain recombines TRBV5-6 with TRBJ2-3, with 14 bases fitting TRBD2. With 3 bases clipped from V and 4 bases from J, the junction kept 4 bases outside the gene matches. The CDR3 consists of 16 residues. Germline V gives CDR1 SGHDT, CDR2 YYEEEE. The CDR3 sequence is CASSWTSGGRSDTQYF. In DNA form, the CDR3 reads TGTGCCAGCAGCTGGACTAGCGGGGGGCGGTCAGATACGCAGTATTTT.

The chain employs TRBV5-1 and TRBJ1-2; D not certain. Germline assignment: CDR1 SGHRS and CDR2 YFSETQ. The CDR3 has 14 amino acids. The V end was cut by 0 bases, the J end by 5 bases, with 11 bases between. The CDR3 loop reads CASSLATASYGYTF. In nucleotides, the CDR3 is TGCGCCAGCAGCTTGGCCACCGCAAGTTATGGCTACACCTTC.

The chain links TRBV6-1 to TRBJ1-5; D might be TRBD1 (6 bases). V was clipped by 4 bases and J by 3 bases, with 10 bases between them. The CDR3 is 14 amino acids. Germline CDR1 is MNHNS and CDR2 is SASEGT. The CDR3 DNA reads TGTGCCAGCAGTGCCAGGACAGCCAATCAGCCCCAGCATTTT. This codes for CASSARTANQPQHF.

This clonotype was picked up a small number of times. This chain joins TRBV7-2 and TRBJ2-7; the D gene is possibly TRBD2 (6 bases). V was pared by 5 bases and J by 2 bases, with 16 bases between. CDR3 length equals 15 residues. Per the germline V gene, CDR1 is SGHTA and CDR2 is FQGNSA. The DNA of the CDR3 is TGTGCCAGCAGCCGCCGAGCGGGCTTTACCTACGAGCAGTACTTC. Translating it yields CASSRRAGFTYEQYF.

Note on this clonotype: Because the CDR3 is missing its conserved closing phenylalanine or tryptophan, this is likely a read error. The rearrangement links TRBV7-3 to TRBJ2-5; a possible D gene is TRBD1 (6 bases). Trimming removed 5 bases from V and 7 bases from J, with 17 bases in between. Germline values: CDR1 SGHTA, CDR2 FQGTGA. The CDR3 has 14 amino acids. CDR3 residues: CASSHPDSPGTQYL. The CDR3 DNA is TGTGCCAGCAGCCACCCGGACAGTCCGGGGACCCAGTACTTA.

V usage is TRBV7-2 and J usage is TRBJ2-6; 8 bases align to TRBD2. Looked up from germline, CDR1 is SGHTA and CDR2 is FQGNSA. Trimming removed 3 bases from V and 0 bases from J; junction bases left unmatched: 4. The CDR3 covers 17 residues. The CDR3 DNA reads as TGTGCCAGCAGCTTGAGCGGGGGTTACTCTGGGGCCAACGTCCTGACTTTC. Amino acids: CASSLSGGYSGANVLTF.

This clonotype occurred many times. The J gene is TRBJ1-1, the V gene TRBV5-1, with 10 bases fitting TRBD1. Germline CDR1 and CDR2: SGHRS and YFSETQ. The CDR3 length is 14 residues. J gave up 8 bases and V 4 bases, and 8 bases lay outside the gene matches. CDR3: CASSHGTGDSEAFF. The CDR3 region has the DNA TGCGCCAGCAGCCACGGGACAGGGGACTCAGAAGCTTTCTTT. The full variable domain, rest sourced from reference TRBV5-1 and TRBJ1-1, is KAGVTQTPRYLIKTRGQQVTLSCSPISGHRSVSWYQQTPGQGLQFLFEYFSETQRNKGNFPGRFSGRQFSNSRSEMNVSTLELGDSALYLCASSHGTGDSEAFFGQGTRLTVV.

This clonotype was seen repeatedly, ten times or more. The chain couples TRBV4-3 to TRBJ2-4, with D possibly matching TRBD2 (5 bases). The V gene lost 5 bases and the J gene lost 9 bases, with 17 bases spanning the gap. Germline CDR1 and CDR2: LGHNA and YSLEER. The length of the CDR3 is 14 residues. The chain's CDR3 is CASSESGSQAIQYF. In nucleotides, the CDR3 is TGCGCCAGCAGCGAAAGCGGAAGCCAGGCCATTCAGTACTTC.

There are a few counts of this clonotype. The chain recombines TRBV4-2 with TRBJ2-5; 8 bases line up with TRBD2. CDR1 is LGHNA and CDR2 is YNFKEQ in the germline V gene. The CDR3 covers 15 residues. V lost 6 bases, J lost 2 bases, and 8 bases stayed unmatched. CDR3 in amino acids: CASSLVGGAQETQYF. In DNA form, the CDR3 reads TGTGCCAGCAGTCTCGTCGGGGGGGCGCAAGAGACCCAGTACTTC.

The V gene is TRBV7-9, the J gene TRBJ1-2; no clear D gene. Germline V gene sequence: CDR1 SEHNR, CDR2 FQNEAQ (reference sequence). The CDR3 consists of 13 residues. V lost 3 bases and J 4 bases, leaving 9 bases between the germline ends. The DNA for the CDR3 is TGTGCCAGCAGCTTCGGGAACAGCTATGGCTACACCTTC. Encoded protein: CASSFGNSYGYTF.

The chain links TRBV2 to TRBJ1-2; D unresolved. Germline assignment: CDR1 SNHLY and CDR2 FYNNEI. The CDR3 sequence is 12 residues long. The V and J ends lost 4 bases and 8 bases respectively, with 11 bases between them. The CDR3 region has the DNA TGTGCCAGCAGTGCTTGGCAGAGCGGCTACACCTTC. Translating it yields CASSAWQSGYTF.

Ten or more counts support this clonotype. This chain uses TRBV5-1 with TRBJ2-2, with D maybe TRBD2 (6 bases). In germline, CDR1 is SGHRS, CDR2 YFSETQ. The ends were cut back, 0 bases at V and 5 bases at J, with 14 bases in the middle. This CDR3 has 16 residues. CDR3: CASSLAAWGETGELFF. The CDR3 DNA reads as TGCGCCAGCAGCTTGGCGGCCTGGGGGGAAACCGGGGAGCTGTTTTTT.

A few counts support this clonotype. The junction differs from germline at one of its ends, possibly a read error. The V gene is TRBV6-1, the J gene TRBJ2-2, with TRBD1 matching 9 bases. Per germline, CDR1 MNHNS and CDR2 SASEGT. The CDR3 extends over 18 amino acids. CDR3 nucleotides: TGTGCCAGCAGCTGGGTAATAACAGGGGGCGCGAATACCGGGGAGCTGTTTTTT. Protein product: CASSWVITGGANTGELFF.

The chain links TRBV5-1 to TRBJ2-6; D gene uncertain. With 6 bases removed from V and 0 bases from J, the gap between germline ends came to 10 bases. Looked up from germline, CDR1 is SGHRS and CDR2 is YFSETQ. This CDR3 comprises 15 residues. This CDR3 is CASIPGFSGANVLTF. The CDR3 DNA reads TGCGCCAGCATTCCGGGTTTCTCTGGGGCCAACGTCCTGACTTTC.